The entry below gives a single TCR beta chain sequence along with its context. This specimen belongs to a study of cytomegalovirus exposure and HLA in healthy donors. The protocol was immunoSEQ multiplex PCR, while the TCRdb copy is restricted to in-frame clones and leaves out a portion. The sample comprises 130,000 or so clones, just under 90% of which are singletons, and about 6.7% rests with the top ten. Germline lookup yields CDR1 MGHRA and CDR2 YSYEKL. The V and J ends lost 1 base and 3 bases respectively, with 15 bases between them. CDR3 length equals 16 residues. The sequenced sample consisted of PBMCs. The chain is built from TRBV4-1 and TRBJ1-2, with D unresolved. The sequence was obtained from a woman aged 25 to 39 in good health and CMV-seropositive. CDR3 DNA: TGCGCCAGCAGCCAAGGCCTGGCGAGGGCCGACTATGGCTACACCTTC. Encoded protein: CASSQGLARADYGYTF.